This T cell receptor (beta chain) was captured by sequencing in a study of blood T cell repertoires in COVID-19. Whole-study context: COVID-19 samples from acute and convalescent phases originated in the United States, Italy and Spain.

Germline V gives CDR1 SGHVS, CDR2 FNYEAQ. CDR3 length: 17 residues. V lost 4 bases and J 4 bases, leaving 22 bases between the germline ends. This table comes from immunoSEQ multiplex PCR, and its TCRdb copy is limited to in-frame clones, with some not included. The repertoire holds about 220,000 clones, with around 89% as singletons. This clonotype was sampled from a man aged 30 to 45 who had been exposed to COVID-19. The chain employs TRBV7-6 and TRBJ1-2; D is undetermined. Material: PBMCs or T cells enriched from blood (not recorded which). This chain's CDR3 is CASSSRGRNRSLYGYTF. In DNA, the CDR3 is TGTGCCAGCAGCTCTAGAGGCAGAAACCGTTCCCTCTATGGCTACACCTTC.